Sequencing of this TCR beta chain was carried out in a study of technical replicates of blood from several donors. Profiled with immunoSEQ multiplex PCR; TCRdb holds only in-frame clones, not every one. Among about 64,000 clones listed, 86% were seen once. This receptor was identified in a human donor in good health. Some clones in this sample may be carry-over from other donors' samples. Sample: PBMCs.

The CDR3 protein is CASSPQAAGANVLTF. CDR3 DNA: TGTGCCAGCAGCCCTCAGGCAGCTGGGGCCAACGTCCTGACTTTC. V and J are TRBV7-3 and TRBJ2-6; D is ambiguous. CDR1 SGHTA and CDR2 FQGTGA come from the germline V gene. CDR3 length equals 15 residues. Trimming took off 5 bases at V and 2 bases at J, with 10 bases between the two ends.